The next 13 T cell receptor beta chains were all read from a single sample in a study of T cell repertoires in cytomegalovirus infection. In TCRdb, the reads were re-called with MiXCR into one record per CDR3 protein. The sample carries some 100,000 distinct CDR3 sequences, 23% recorded once. Sequencing was done on a sample of CD8+ T cells from PBMCs. The receptors derive from a human donor in good health (CMV status not recorded). Some clones in this sample may be carry-over from other donors' samples.

This clonotype was seen at least ten times. This chain uses TRBV7-6 with TRBJ2-5; D is perhaps TRBD1 (5 bases). In germline, CDR1 is SGHVS, CDR2 FNYEAQ. The CDR3 extends over 13 amino acids. V was clipped by 5 bases and J by 4 bases, with 11 bases between them. CDR3: CASSRTFSETQYF. The CDR3 nucleotides are TGTGCCAGCAGCCGGACATTCTCAGAGACCCAGTACTTC.

V and J are TRBV20-1 and TRBJ1-2; unclear D gene. Trimming left V 0 bases short and J 7 bases short, with 21 bases between. This CDR3 has 16 amino acids. Germline assignment: CDR1 DFQATT and CDR2 SNEGSKA (reference sequence). CDR3 sequence: CSARDRESEAPGGYTF. The DNA for the CDR3 is TGCAGTGCTAGAGATCGCGAATCGGAGGCCCCGGGTGGCTACACCTTC.

Ten or more counts support this clonotype. The V call is TRBV7-2, the J call TRBJ1-3; no clear D. Trimming took 1 base from V and 0 from J, leaving 10 bases between them. This CDR3 comprises 16 residues. Germline loops: CDR1 SGHTA, CDR2 FQGNSA. Here the CDR3 DNA reads TGTGCCAGCAGCTTAGGCCAGCTGAGCTCTGGAAACACCATATATTTT. Encoded protein: CASSLGQLSSGNTIYF.

The chain links TRBV29-1 to TRBJ2-7; possible D gene TRBD1, 6 bases. This CDR3 comprises 13 residues. Germline V gene sequence: CDR1 SQVTM, CDR2 ANQGSEA. V lost 7 bases to trimming and J lost 0 bases, with 13 bases between them. CDR3 sequence: CSAPGTPSYEQYF. The DNA of the CDR3 is TGCAGCGCTCCCGGGACACCCTCCTACGAGCAGTACTTC.

The genes are TRBV5-6 and TRBJ2-1, with TRBD2 matching 8 bases. Germline CDR1 and CDR2: SGHDT and YYEEEE. With V trimmed by 0 bases and J by 5 bases, 4 bases remained unmatched. CDR3 length: 15 residues. In DNA, the CDR3 is TGTGCCAGCAGCTTGGCCCAACTAGCGGACAATGAGCAGTTCTTC. This sequence encodes CASSLAQLADNEQFF.

This clonotype came up many times. The rearrangement joins TRBV7-9 to TRBJ2-1; weak D call: TRBD1 (7 bases). CDR3 length: 17 amino acids. Germline V gene sequence: CDR1 SEHNR, CDR2 FQNEAQ (reference sequence). Trimming pared 6 bases from V and 8 bases from J, leaving 26 bases between. The CDR3 region is CASRKDREKGRGHEQFF. As DNA, the CDR3 is TGTGCCAGCAGAAAAGACAGGGAAAAGGGTCGGGGGCATGAGCAGTTCTTC.

This chain uses TRBV27 with TRBJ2-3, with D unresolved. V lost 4 bases and J lost 2, with 22 bases in between. The CDR3 runs to 18 residues. CDR1 and CDR2 (germline): MNHEY, SMNVEV (reference sequence). The CDR3 region is CASSSPILPTAHTDTQYF. The CDR3 DNA is TGTGCCAGCAGTTCCCCGATCCTCCCAACCGCCCACACAGATACGCAGTATTTT.

J is TRBJ2-7 and V is TRBV7-6; D is possibly TRBD1 (5 bases). The CDR3 totals 13 residues. V was cut by 2 bases and J by 6 bases, with 11 bases left in between. CDR1 and CDR2 from the germline V gene are SGHVS and FNYEAQ. CDR3 bases: TGTGCCAGCAGCTTAAGACAGAGTACCGAGCAGTACTTC. It encodes CASSLRQSTEQYF.

As DNA, the CDR3 is TGCGCCAGCAGCCTGGGGACTAGCGGCCACTCCTACAATGAGCAGTTCTTC. Encoded protein: CASSLGTSGHSYNEQFF. This chain connects TRBV4-3 to TRBJ2-1; 11 bases match TRBD2. CDR3 size: 17 residues. Germline values: CDR1 LGHNA, CDR2 YSLEER. The J segment lost 0 bases and the V segment lost 4 bases, leaving 5 bases of the junction unmatched.

This clonotype was picked up a small number of times. The chain links TRBV7-8 to TRBJ2-7, with D unresolved. The CDR3 length is 12 residues. Germline CDR1 reads SGHVS; CDR2 reads FQNEAQ. V gave up 4 bases and J gave up 3 bases, with 7 bases separating them. DNA for the CDR3: TGTGCCAGCAGCTGGATCCTCTACGAGCAGTACTTC. Residues: CASSWILYEQYF.

This clonotype was counted ten times or more. The chain recombines TRBV28 with TRBJ2-5, with D tentatively TRBD1 (6 bases). The ends were cut back, 3 bases at V and 4 bases at J, with 15 bases in the middle. CDR3 length: 15 residues. Looked up from germline, CDR1 is MDHEN and CDR2 is SYDVKM. CDR3 region: CASSFEGDIAETQYF. CDR3 DNA sequence: TGTGCCAGCAGTTTTGAGGGGGACATAGCAGAGACCCAGTACTTC.

This clonotype appeared many times. The chain has TRBV7-8 and TRBJ1-1; D is unclear. The V end lost 5 bases, the J end lost 5 bases, and 12 bases lay between the germline ends. This CDR3 spans 13 amino acids. The germline V gene encodes CDR1 SGHVS and CDR2 FQNEAQ. CDR3 protein: CASSTIRGTEAFF. The CDR3 bases are TGTGCCAGCAGCACTATCCGGGGAACTGAAGCTTTCTTT.

This clonotype has more than one count but fewer than ten. The rearrangement links TRBV28 to TRBJ2-5; TRBD1 agrees at 9 bases. J lost 5 bases, V lost 6 bases, and 7 bases had no gene match. Per the germline V gene, CDR1 is MDHEN and CDR2 is SYDVKM. The CDR3 sequence is 14 residues long. DNA for the CDR3: TGTGCCAGCAGACCCGGGGGACAGGGCGAGACCCAGTACTTC. Its translation is CASRPGGQGETQYF.